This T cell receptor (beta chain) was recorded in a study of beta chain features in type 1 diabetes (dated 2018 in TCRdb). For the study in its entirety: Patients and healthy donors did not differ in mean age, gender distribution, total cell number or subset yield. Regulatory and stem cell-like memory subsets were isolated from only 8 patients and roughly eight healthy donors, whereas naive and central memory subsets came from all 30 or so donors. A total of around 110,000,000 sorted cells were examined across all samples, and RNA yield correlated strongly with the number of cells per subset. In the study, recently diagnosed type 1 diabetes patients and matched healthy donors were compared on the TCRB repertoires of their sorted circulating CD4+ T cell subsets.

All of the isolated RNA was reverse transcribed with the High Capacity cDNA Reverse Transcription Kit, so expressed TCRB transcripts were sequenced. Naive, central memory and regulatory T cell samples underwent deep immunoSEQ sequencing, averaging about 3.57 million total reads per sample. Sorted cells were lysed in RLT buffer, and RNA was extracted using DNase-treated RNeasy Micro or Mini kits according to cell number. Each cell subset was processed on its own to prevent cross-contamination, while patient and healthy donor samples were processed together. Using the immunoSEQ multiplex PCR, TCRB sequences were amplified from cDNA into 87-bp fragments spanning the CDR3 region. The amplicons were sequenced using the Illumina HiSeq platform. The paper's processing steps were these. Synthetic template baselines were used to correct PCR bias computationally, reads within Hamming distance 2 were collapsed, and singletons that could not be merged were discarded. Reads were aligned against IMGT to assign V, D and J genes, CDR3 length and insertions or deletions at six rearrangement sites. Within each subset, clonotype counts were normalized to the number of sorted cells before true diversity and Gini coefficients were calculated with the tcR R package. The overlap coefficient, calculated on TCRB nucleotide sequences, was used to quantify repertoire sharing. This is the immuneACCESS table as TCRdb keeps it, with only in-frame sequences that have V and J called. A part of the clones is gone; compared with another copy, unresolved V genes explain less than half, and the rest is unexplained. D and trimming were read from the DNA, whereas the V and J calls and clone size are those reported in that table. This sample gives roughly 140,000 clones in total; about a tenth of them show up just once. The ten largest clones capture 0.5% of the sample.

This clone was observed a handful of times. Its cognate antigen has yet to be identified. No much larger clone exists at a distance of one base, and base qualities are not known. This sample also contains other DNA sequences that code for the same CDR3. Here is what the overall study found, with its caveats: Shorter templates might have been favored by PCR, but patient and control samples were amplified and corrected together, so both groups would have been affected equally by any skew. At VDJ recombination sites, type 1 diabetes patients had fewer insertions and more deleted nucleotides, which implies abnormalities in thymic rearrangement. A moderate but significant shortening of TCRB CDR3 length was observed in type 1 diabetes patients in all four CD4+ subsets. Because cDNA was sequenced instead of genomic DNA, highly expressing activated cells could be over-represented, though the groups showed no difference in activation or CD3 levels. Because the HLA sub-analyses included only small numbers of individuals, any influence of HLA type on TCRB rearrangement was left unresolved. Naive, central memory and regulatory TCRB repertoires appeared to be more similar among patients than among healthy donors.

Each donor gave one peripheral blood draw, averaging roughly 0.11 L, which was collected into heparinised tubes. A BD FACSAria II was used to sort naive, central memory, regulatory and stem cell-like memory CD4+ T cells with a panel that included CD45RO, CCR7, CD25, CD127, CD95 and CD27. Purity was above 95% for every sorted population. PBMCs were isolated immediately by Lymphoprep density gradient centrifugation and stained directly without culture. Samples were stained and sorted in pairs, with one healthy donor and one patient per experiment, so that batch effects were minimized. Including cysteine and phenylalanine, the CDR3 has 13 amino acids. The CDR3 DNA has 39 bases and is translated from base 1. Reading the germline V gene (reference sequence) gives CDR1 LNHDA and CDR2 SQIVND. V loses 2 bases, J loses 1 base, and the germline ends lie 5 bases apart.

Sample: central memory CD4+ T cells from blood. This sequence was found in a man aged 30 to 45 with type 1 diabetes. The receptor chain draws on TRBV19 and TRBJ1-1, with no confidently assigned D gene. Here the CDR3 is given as CASSIFQNTEAFF. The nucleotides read TGTGCCAGTAGTATATTTCAGAACACTGAAGCTTTCTTT.